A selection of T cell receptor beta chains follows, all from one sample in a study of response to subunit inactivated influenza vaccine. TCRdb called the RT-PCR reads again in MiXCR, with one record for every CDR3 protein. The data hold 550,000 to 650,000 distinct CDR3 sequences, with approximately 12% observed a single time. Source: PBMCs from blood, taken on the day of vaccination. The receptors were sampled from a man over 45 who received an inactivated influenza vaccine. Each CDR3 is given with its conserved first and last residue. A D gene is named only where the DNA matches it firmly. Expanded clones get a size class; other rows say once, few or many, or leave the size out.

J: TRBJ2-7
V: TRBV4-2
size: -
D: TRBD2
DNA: TGTGCCAGCAGCCGGCGGACTAGCGGGGCGATCTACGAGCAGTACTTC
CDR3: CASSRRTSGAIYEQYF

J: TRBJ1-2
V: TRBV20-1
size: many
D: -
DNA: TGCAGTGCTAGGGTTGACGATGGCTACACCTTC
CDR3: CSARVDDGYTF

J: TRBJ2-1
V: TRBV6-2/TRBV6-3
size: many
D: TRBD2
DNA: TGTGCCAGCAGTTACGCGGCTAGCGGGGCCAATGAGCAGTTCTTC
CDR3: CASSYAASGANEQFF

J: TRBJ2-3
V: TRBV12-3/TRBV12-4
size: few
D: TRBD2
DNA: TGTGCCAGCAGTATAGCGGGCTACAGCACAGATACGCAGTATTTT
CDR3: CASSIAGYSTDTQYF

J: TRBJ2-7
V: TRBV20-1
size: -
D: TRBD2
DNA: TGCAGTGCAAGGGGTGGTCCAGCGGGAGCCTCCTACGAGCAGTACTTC
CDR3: CSARGGPAGASYEQYF

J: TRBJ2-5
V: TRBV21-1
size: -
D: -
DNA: TGTGCCAGCAGCATTTGGGGGAGGGGGCAAGAGACCCAGTACTTC
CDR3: CASSIWGRGQETQYF

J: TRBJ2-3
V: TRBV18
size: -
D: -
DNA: TGTGCCAGCTCACAACAGGAGGAAGATACGCAGTATTTT
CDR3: CASSQQEEDTQYF

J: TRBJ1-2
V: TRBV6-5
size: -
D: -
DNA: TGTGCCAGCAGTTCTAAGCCTAACCAGGGTGCCTATGGCTACACCTTC
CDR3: CASSSKPNQGAYGYTF

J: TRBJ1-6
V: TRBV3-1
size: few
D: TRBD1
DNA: TGTGCCAGCAGCCCCGGGGGACAGGGGAATTCACCCCTCCACTTT
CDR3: CASSPGGQGNSPLHF

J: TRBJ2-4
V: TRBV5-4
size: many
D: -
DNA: TGTGCCAGCAGCCCCGCCCAGGAAGGGGGCAAAAACATTCAGTACTTC
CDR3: CASSPAQEGGKNIQYF

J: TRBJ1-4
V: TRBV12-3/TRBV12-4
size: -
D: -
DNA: TGTGCCAGCTTTAGGTCAACTAATGAAAAACTGTTTTTT
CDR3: CASFRSTNEKLFF

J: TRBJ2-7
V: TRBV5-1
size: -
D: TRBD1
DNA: TGCGCCAGCAGCTTCGGGGACAGCCGATCCTACGTGCAGTACTTC
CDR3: CASSFGDSRSYVQYF

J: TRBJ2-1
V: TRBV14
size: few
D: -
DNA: TGTGCCAGCAGCCTCAGATGGGGGCTCGTAGAGCAGTTCTTC
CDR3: CASSLRWGLVEQFF

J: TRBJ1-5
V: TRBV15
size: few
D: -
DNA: TGTGCCACCAGCAGTATATTTCTGGAGGGCAATCAGCCCCAGCATTTT
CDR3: CATSSIFLEGNQPQHF

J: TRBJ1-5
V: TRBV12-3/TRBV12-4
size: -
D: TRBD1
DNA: TGTGCCAGCAGTCTGGACAGGACGAATCAGCCCCAGCATTTT
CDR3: CASSLDRTNQPQHF

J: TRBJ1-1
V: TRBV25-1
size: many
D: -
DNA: TGTGCCAGCACACGGACCTCGAACACTGAAGCTTTCTTT
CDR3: CASTRTSNTEAFF

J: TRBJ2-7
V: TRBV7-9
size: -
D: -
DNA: TGTGCCAGCAGCTTAGATGCGGCGGGGAAGGAGCAGTACTTC
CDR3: CASSLDAAGKEQYF

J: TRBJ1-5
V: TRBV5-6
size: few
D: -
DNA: TGTGCCAGCAGCTACTTAAATCAGCCCCAGCATTTT
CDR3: CASSYLNQPQHF

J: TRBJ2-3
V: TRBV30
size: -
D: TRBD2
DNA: TGTGCCTGGAGTGTCAATAGCGGGGACACAGATACGCAGTATTTT
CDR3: CAWSVNSGDTDTQYF

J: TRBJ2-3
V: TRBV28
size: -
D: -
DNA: TGTGCCAGCCAAAGTCAATTACCCGATACGCAGTATTTT
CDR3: CASQSQLPDTQYF

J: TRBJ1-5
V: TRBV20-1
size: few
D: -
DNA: TGCAGTGCTAGGCCGTATAGCAATCAGCCCCAGCATTTT
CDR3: CSARPYSNQPQHF

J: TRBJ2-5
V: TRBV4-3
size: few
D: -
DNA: TGCGCCAGCAGCCAAGCGTGGGGCCTCCAAGAGACCCAGTACTTC
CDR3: CASSQAWGLQETQYF

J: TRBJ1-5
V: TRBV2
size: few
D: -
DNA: TGTGCCAGCAGTGGGAGGGTCAGCAATCAGCCCCAGCATTTT
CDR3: CASSGRVSNQPQHF

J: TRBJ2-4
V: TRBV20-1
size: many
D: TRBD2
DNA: TGCAGTGCTTCTAGCGGGAGGGCCGGAAACATTCAGTACTTC
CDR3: CSASSGRAGNIQYF

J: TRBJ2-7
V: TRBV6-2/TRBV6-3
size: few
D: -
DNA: TGTGCCAGCAGTTGGGGACCGTCCTACGAGCAGTACTTC
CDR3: CASSWGPSYEQYF

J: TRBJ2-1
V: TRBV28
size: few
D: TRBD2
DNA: TGTGCCAGCAGTTTCCGTCTAGCGGGAGTCGAGCAGTTCTTC
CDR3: CASSFRLAGVEQFF

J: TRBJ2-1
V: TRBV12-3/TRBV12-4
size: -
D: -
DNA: TGTGCCAGCAGTCCGTCGGGGCCTACAAATGAGCAGTTCTTC
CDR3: CASSPSGPTNEQFF

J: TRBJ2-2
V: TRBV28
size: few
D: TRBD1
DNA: TGTGCCAGCAGTTTTCTTCAAGGACAGGGGGCTTTCGGTACCGGGGAGCTGTTTTTT
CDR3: CASSFLQGQGAFGTGELFF

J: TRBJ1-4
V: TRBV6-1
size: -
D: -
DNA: TGTGCCAGCAGGGAGGGTCGTGAAAAACTGTTTTTT
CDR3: CASREGREKLFF

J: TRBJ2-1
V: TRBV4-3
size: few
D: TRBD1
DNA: TGCGCCAGCAGCCAAGGGGGACAGGGACCTCACAATGAGCAGTTCTTC
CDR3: CASSQGGQGPHNEQFF

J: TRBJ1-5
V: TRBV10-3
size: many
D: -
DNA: TGTGCCATCAGTGAAGGGGGAAGGACTCAGCCCCAGCATTTT
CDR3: CAISEGGRTQPQHF

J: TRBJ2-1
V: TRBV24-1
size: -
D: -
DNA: TGTGCCACCAGTTATACGGGAGCACCCCGGGGGAGTGAGCAGTTCTTC
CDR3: CATSYTGAPRGSEQFF

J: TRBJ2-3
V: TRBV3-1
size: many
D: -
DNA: TGTGCCAGCAGCCAAGTGGATACAGATACGCAGTATTTT
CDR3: CASSQVDTDTQYF

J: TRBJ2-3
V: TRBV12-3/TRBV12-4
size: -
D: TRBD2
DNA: TGTGCCAGCAGTTCGCGGACTAGTAGGGGAACAGATACGCAGTATTTT
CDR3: CASSSRTSRGTDTQYF

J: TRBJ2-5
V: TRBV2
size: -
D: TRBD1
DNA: TGTGCCAGCACCACAAGGACAGGGGACGAGACCCAGTACTTC
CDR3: CASTTRTGDETQYF

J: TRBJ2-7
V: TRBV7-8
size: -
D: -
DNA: TGTGCCAGCAGCCCCCTCAAGACAGGATCCTTCGAGCAGTACTTC
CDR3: CASSPLKTGSFEQYF

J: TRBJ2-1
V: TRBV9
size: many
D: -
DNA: TGTGCCAGCAGCGTAGGGTCAGGGGGGAACAATGAGCAGTTCTTC
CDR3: CASSVGSGGNNEQFF

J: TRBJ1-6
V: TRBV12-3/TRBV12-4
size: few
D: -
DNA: TGTGCCAGCAGTTTTTCGGGCGTTTCGAATTCACCCCTCCACTTT
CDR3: CASSFSGVSNSPLHF

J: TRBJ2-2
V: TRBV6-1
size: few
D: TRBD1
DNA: TGTGCCAGCAGCAGGGGACAGGGGGCGCGCACCGGGGAGCTGTTTTTT
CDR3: CASSRGQGARTGELFF

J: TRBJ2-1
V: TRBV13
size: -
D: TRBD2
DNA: TGTGCCAGCAGCGCCATTCCTGGCGGGGGGAACAATGAGCAGTTCTTC
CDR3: CASSAIPGGGNNEQFF

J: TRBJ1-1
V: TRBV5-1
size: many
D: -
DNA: TGCGCCAGCAGGCGGCAGGGGTACAGCGGCACTGAAGCTTTCTTT
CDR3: CASRRQGYSGTEAFF

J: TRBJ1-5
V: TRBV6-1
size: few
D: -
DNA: TGTGCCAGCAGTGAAGAGAGGGGTCAGCCCCAGCATTTT
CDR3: CASSEERGQPQHF

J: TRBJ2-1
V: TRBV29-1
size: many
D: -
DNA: TGCAGTGGTGGGACATTGCGGTACAATGAGCAGTTCTTC
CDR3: CSGGTLRYNEQFF

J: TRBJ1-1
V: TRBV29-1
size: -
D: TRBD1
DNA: TGCAGCGCCGGAGGGACAGGGGGCACTGAAGCTTTCTTT
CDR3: CSAGGTGGTEAFF

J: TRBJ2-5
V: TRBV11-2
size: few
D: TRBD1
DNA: TGTGCCAGCAGCCACACAGGGGCAGGGGAGACCCAGTACTTC
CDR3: CASSHTGAGETQYF

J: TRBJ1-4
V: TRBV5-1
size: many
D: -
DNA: TGCGCCAGCAGTATCACAGGGACTAATGAAAAACTGTTTTTT
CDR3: CASSITGTNEKLFF

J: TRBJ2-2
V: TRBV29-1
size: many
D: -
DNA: TGCAGCGTCCCGGGGGTCGCGAACACCGGGGAGCTGTTTTTT
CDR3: CSVPGVANTGELFF

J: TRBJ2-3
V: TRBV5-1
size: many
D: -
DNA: TGCGCCAGCAGCTTGGGGGGGCGCGACACAGATACGCAGTATTTT
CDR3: CASSLGGRDTDTQYF

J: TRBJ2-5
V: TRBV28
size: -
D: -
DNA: TGTGCCAGCAGTTTACGGCTCCCCACTAGCCGCCAAGAGACCCAGTACTTC
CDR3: CASSLRLPTSRQETQYF

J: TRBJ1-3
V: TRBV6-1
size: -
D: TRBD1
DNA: TGTGCCAGCAGCCCTTTGGGGTTGAACAGGGGGCTAAATGGAAACACCATATATTTT
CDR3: CASSPLGLNRGLNGNTIYF

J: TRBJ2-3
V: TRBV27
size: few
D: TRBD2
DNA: TGTGCCAGCAGTAAGGGACTAGCGGGAGCAGTAAGTGCGCAGTATTTT
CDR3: CASSKGLAGAVSAQYF

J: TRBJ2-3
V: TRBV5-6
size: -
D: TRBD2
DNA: TGTGCCAGCAGTCCGCTAGCGGGACGGAGCACAGATACGCAGTATTTT
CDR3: CASSPLAGRSTDTQYF

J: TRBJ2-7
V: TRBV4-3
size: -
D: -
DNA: TGCGCCAGCAGCCATAACCTGGACACCTACGAGCAGTACTTC
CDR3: CASSHNLDTYEQYF

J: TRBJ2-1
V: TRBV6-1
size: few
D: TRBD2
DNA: TGTGCCAGCAGTCCCCGTTTTACGGGGGGGGCCAACAATGAGCAGTTCTTC
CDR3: CASSPRFTGGANNEQFF

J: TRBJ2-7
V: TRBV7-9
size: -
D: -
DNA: TGTGCCGGGCGAACAGGAGACGGATACGAGCAGTACTTC
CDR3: CAGRTGDGYEQYF

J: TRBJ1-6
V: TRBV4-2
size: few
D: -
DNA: TGTGCCAGCAGCCAAGCGGCGAGCCTCGGGGATTCACCCCTCCACTTT
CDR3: CASSQAASLGDSPLHF

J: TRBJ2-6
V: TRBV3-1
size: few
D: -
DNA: TGTGCCAGCAGCCAAGACGTTGCAGCGCCTGGGGCCAACGTCCTGACTTTC
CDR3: CASSQDVAAPGANVLTF

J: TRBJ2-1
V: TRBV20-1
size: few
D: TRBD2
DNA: TGCAGTGCTAGATCTAGCGGGGGGTACAATGAGCAGTTCTTC
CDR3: CSARSSGGYNEQFF

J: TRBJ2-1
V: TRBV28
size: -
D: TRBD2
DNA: TGTGCCAGCAGGAGACTAGCGGGAGGCGGTTACAATGAGCAGTTCTTC
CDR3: CASRRLAGGGYNEQFF

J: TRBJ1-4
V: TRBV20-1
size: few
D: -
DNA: TGCAGTGCTAGAGTCGGCATTAATGAAAAACTGTTTTTT
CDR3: CSARVGINEKLFF